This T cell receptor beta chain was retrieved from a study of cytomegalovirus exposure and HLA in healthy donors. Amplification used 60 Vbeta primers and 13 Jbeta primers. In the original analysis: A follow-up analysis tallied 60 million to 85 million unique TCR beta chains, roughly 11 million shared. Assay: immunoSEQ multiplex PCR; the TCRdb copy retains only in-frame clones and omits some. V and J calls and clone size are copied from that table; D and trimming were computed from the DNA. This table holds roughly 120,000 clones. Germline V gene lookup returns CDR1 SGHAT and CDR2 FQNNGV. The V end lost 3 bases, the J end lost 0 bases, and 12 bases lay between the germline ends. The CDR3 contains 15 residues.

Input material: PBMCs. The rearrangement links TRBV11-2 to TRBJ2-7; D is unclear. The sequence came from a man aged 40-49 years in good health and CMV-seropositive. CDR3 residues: CASSFRRSSSYEQYF. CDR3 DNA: TGTGCCAGCAGCTTCCGACGGAGTAGCTCCTACGAGCAGTACTTC.